This T cell receptor beta chain was identified during a study of blood T cell repertoires in COVID-19. V was cut by 5 bases and J by 14 bases, with 17 bases left in between. CDR3 length: 12 amino acids. CDR1 PRHDT and CDR2 FYEKMQ come from the germline V gene (reference sequence). The method was immunoSEQ multiplex PCR; TCRdb's version includes in-frame clones alone and lacks a portion of them. In the table there are over 150,000 clones, around four fifths of which are singletons. The sequence derives from a woman older than 75 with COVID-19, enrolled during active disease. The sequenced material came from peripheral blood. This rearrangement joins TRBV13 to TRBJ2-3; possibly TRBD1 for D (6 bases). The chain's CDR3 is CASSQASGVRYF. CDR3 DNA: TGTGCCAGCAGCCAGGCCTCAGGGGTTCGGTATTTT. Full variable domain (remainder filled in from reference TRBV13 and TRBJ2-3): AAGVIQSPRHLIKEKRETATLKCYPIPRHDTVYWYQQGPGQDPQFLISFYEKMQSDKGSIPDRFSAQQFSDYHSELNMSSLELGDSALYFCASSQASGVRYFGPGTRLTVL.